One sample yielded the 24 T cell receptor beta chains listed below, sequenced in a study of T-cell memory formation after mild COVID-19. TCRdb reanalysed the 5' RACE reads using MiXCR and keeps one entry per CDR3 protein. The sample carries about 290,000 distinct CDR3 sequences, 18% recorded once. Sequencing input: PBMCs or a T cell subset sorted from them (not recorded which). The receptors stem from a man younger than 35 who had mild COVID-19 (a few samples of this study predate the infection). Cell type and time point are not known.

This clonotype was counted between two and nine times. The chain combines TRBV3-1 with TRBJ1-2; possible D gene TRBD1, 6 bases. The CDR3 consists of 12 residues. Germline CDR1 LGHDT, CDR2 YNNKEL (reference sequence). Trimming removed 0 bases at V and 11 bases at J, with 10 bases between. The CDR3 spells CASSQDQRGYTF. CDR3 DNA sequence: TGTGCCAGCAGCCAAGATCAAAGGGGGTACACCTTC.

The chain has TRBV5-4 and TRBJ2-3; 11 positions agree with TRBD2. Germline CDR1 SGHNT, CDR2 YYREEE (reference sequence). Germline trimming cut 0 bases from V and 6 bases from J; bases unmatched to any gene: 6. The CDR3 sequence is 16 residues long. CDR3 DNA sequence: TGTGCCAGCAGCTTGGTTAGCGGGGGGGCCAAGGATACGCAGTATTTT. This sequence encodes CASSLVSGGAKDTQYF.

The genes are TRBV5-5 and TRBJ2-7, with D maybe TRBD1 (5 bases). The CDR3 is made up of 13 amino acids. The V gene lost 2 bases and the J gene lost 0 bases, with 6 bases spanning the gap. From germline, CDR1 is SGHKS and CDR2 YYEKEE (reference sequence). The CDR3, as DNA: TGTGCCAGCAGCTTAGGGGTCTCCTACGAGCAGTACGTC. It codes for CASSLGVSYEQYV.

This sequence joins TRBV4-1 and TRBJ1-2; maybe TRBD1 (6 bases). This CDR3 has 16 amino acids. V was clipped by 0 bases and J by 8 bases, with 19 bases between them. Germline-derived CDR1 and CDR2 are MGHRA and YSYEKL. The DNA for the CDR3 is TGCGCCAGCAGCCAAGAATCCACGGCCGCGGGGGGCGGCTACACCTTC. Amino acids: CASSQESTAAGGGYTF.

The chain combines TRBV20-1 with TRBJ2-2; no firm D call. V dropped 6 bases and J dropped 4 bases, with 12 bases sitting between them. The CDR3 contains 13 residues. CDR1 is DFQATT, CDR2 SNEGSKA, per germline (reference sequence). The CDR3 DNA reads as TGCAGTGCAGGTTTCTCGGGCACCGGGGAGCTGTTTTTT. Its translation is CSAGFSGTGELFF.

This chain links TRBV7-9 with TRBJ1-4, with unresolved D. From germline, CDR1 is SEHNR and CDR2 FQNEAQ (reference sequence). V was pared by 1 base and J by 8 bases, with 11 bases between. The CDR3 is 14 residues long. CDR3 loop: CASSLGAAREKLFF. CDR3 in DNA: TGTGCCAGCAGCTTAGGGGCCGCTAGGGAAAAACTGTTTTTT. The complete variable domain, with remaining parts taken from reference TRBV7-9 and TRBJ1-4, reads DTGVSQNPRHKITKRGQNVTFRCDPISEHNRLYWYRQTLGQGPEFLTYFQNEAQLEKSRLLSDRFSAERPKGSFSTLEIQRTEQGDSAMYLCASSLGAAREKLFFGSGTQLSVL.

This clonotype has a handful of counts. The V call is TRBV24-1, the J call TRBJ1-5; 8 bases line up with TRBD1. CDR3 size: 14 residues. Germline V gene sequence: CDR1 KGHDR, CDR2 SFDVKD. The ends lost 2 bases at V and 9 bases at J; junction bases unmatched: 5. The CDR3 coding sequence is TGTGCCACCAGTGATTCCGCCGGGACAGGGCCCCAGCATTTT. This codes for CATSDSAGTGPQHF.

V and J are TRBV10-2 and TRBJ1-4, with 9 positions matching TRBD1. The CDR3 runs 15 residues. With 6 bases clipped from V and 5 bases from J, the junction kept 7 bases outside the gene matches. Germline V CDR1 and CDR2: WSHSY, SAAADI. The chain's CDR3 is CASRDRDRENEKLFF. The DNA of the CDR3 is TGCGCCAGCAGAGACCGGGACAGGGAAAATGAAAAACTGTTTTTT.

This clonotype was observed a handful of times. The chain carries TRBV10-3 and TRBJ2-7; 9 bases are shared with TRBD1. Germline V gives CDR1 ENHRY, CDR2 SYGVKD. Losses at the gene ends were 4 bases for V and 6 bases for J; bases not matched to a gene: 10. The CDR3 sequence is 15 residues long. The CDR3 DNA follows: TGTGCCATCAGTGGGGGGCGGGACAGGGCGTCCGAGCAGTACTTC. As protein: CAISGGRDRASEQYF.

The chain links TRBV20-1 to TRBJ2-2; weak D call: TRBD1 (6 bases). CDR1 and CDR2 from the germline V gene are DFQATT and SNEGSKA (reference sequence). The CDR3 has 14 amino acids. V lost 5 bases and J lost 2, with 12 bases in between. This CDR3 reads CSADSGTNTGELFF. In nucleotides, the CDR3 is TGCAGTGCTGATTCCGGGACAAACACCGGGGAGCTGTTTTTT.

The sample holds many counts of this clonotype. The gene calls are TRBV12-3 or TRBV12-4 and TRBJ2-3, with D perhaps matching TRBD1 (6 bases). The CDR3 has 13 residues. V gave up 6 bases and J gave up 3 bases, with 10 bases separating them. The CDR3: CASRQGWTDTQYF. In DNA form, the CDR3 reads TGTGCCAGCAGACAGGGTTGGACAGATACGCAGTATTTT.

This clonotype was detected only a few times. The chain employs TRBV7-9 and TRBJ2-1, with 7 nucleotides matching TRBD1. The junction had 4 bases not matched to a gene; V was cut back by 5 bases and J by 9 bases. Looked up from germline, CDR1 is SEHNR and CDR2 is FQNEAQ (reference sequence). CDR3 length: 12 amino acids. This CDR3 is CASSERGREQFF. Written as DNA, the CDR3 is TGTGCCAGCAGCGAAAGGGGGCGTGAGCAGTTCTTC.

The table lists this clonotype with a few counts. The chain combines TRBV30 with TRBJ1-1; D not resolved. CDR1 GTSNPN and CDR2 SVGIG come from the germline V gene (reference sequence). V was trimmed by 5 bases and J by 3 bases, leaving 10 bases between them. This CDR3 spans 12 amino acids. The CDR3 DNA reads as TGTGCCTGGGTAATGAGGGACACTGAAGCTTTCTTT. Its protein is CAWVMRDTEAFF.

This clonotype was seen a handful of times. The chain joins TRBV9 to TRBJ1-1; possible D gene TRBD1, 5 bases. Looked up from germline, CDR1 is SGDLS and CDR2 is YYNGEE. V was clipped by 0 bases and J by 6 bases, with 12 bases between them. The CDR3 is 14 amino acids. The CDR3 bases are TGTGCCAGCAGCGTAGGAGAGGGGCGGTCTGAAGCTTTCTTT. Translating gives CASSVGEGRSEAFF.

The chain recombines TRBV5-1 with TRBJ1-1; the D gene is possibly TRBD1 (6 bases). CDR1 is SGHRS and CDR2 is YFSETQ in the germline V gene. The CDR3 is 14 amino acids. Trimming left V 4 bases short and J 1 base short, with 11 bases between. Here the CDR3 DNA reads TGCGCCAGCAGCATAGGGACATCGAACACTGAAGCTTTCTTT. The encoded protein is CASSIGTSNTEAFF.

This clonotype turned up a few times. The rearrangement links TRBV7-2 to TRBJ1-5; D is uncertain. This CDR3 region has 13 residues. The V end was cut by 4 bases, the J end by 7 bases, with 11 bases between. The germline V gene encodes CDR1 SGHTA and CDR2 FQGNSA. The CDR3 nucleotides read TGTGCCAGCAGCTCCGGGTATGGACAGCCCCAGCATTTT. Protein: CASSSGYGQPQHF.

The V call is TRBV5-1, the J call TRBJ2-2, with D possibly matching TRBD2 (5 bases). Trimming shortened V by 0 bases and J by 1 base, and 10 bases separated the two germline ends. CDR1 SGHRS and CDR2 YFSETQ come from the germline V gene. This CDR3 contains 16 residues. The CDR3 protein is CASSLEAGVNTGELFF. CDR3 bases: TGCGCCAGCAGCTTGGAGGCCGGGGTGAACACCGGGGAGCTGTTTTTT.

The chain employs TRBV20-1 and TRBJ2-5, with unresolved D. The CDR3 spans 10 residues. Germline V gene lookup returns CDR1 DFQATT and CDR2 SNEGSKA (reference sequence). The CDR3 loop is CGVHRETQYF. The CDR3 DNA is TGCGGGGTGCATCGAGAGACCCAGTACTTC.

The rearrangement joins TRBV9 to TRBJ1-1; D not certain. V lost 0 bases and J lost 4, with 7 bases in between. This CDR3 spans 13 amino acids. Germline CDR1 reads SGDLS; CDR2 reads YYNGEE. CDR3 loop: CASSVDHRTEAFF. The CDR3 DNA sequence: TGTGCCAGCAGCGTAGATCACCGCACTGAAGCTTTCTTT.

This clonotype was seen more than once but under ten times. The V call is TRBV7-9, the J call TRBJ2-5; D is unclear. Germline-derived CDR1 and CDR2 are SEHNR and FQNEAQ (reference sequence). The V end was cut by 7 bases, the J end by 3 bases, with 15 bases between. The CDR3 loop spans 14 amino acids. In DNA, the CDR3 is TGTGCCAGCAAACCCGCCTTAGTAGAAGAGACCCAGTACTTC. Translation gives CASKPALVEETQYF.

The gene calls are TRBV25-1 and TRBJ2-5; D ambiguous. CDR3 size: 12 residues. Germline values: CDR1 MGHDK, CDR2 SYGVNS. V dropped 7 bases and J dropped 5 bases, with 11 bases sitting between them. The CDR3 region is CASTGALETQYF. DNA of the CDR3: TGTGCCAGCACAGGAGCCTTGGAGACCCAGTACTTC. The full variable domain, with the rest looked up from reference TRBV25-1 and TRBJ2-5, is EADIYQTPRYLVIGTGKKITLECSQTMGHDKMYWYQQDPGMELHLIHYSYGVNSTEKGDLSSESTVSRIRTEHFPLTLESARPSHTSQYLCASTGALETQYFGPGTRLLVL.

The chain has TRBV6-5 and TRBJ1-4; D gene unclear. V lost 2 bases to trimming and J lost 6 bases, with 13 bases between them. This CDR3 comprises 15 residues. Looked up from germline, CDR1 is MNHEY and CDR2 is SVGAGI. This CDR3 is CASSYSAGEDEKLFF. The CDR3 nucleotides read TGTGCCAGCAGTTACAGCGCGGGCGAAGATGAAAAACTGTTTTTT.

The chain links TRBV27 to TRBJ2-7; 10 bases match TRBD1. Germline V gives CDR1 MNHEY, CDR2 SMNVEV (reference sequence). The CDR3 loop spans 15 amino acids. V trimming: 0 bases; J trimming: 3 bases; junction bases outside the gene matches: 2. The CDR3 sequence is CASSLSGQGDYEQYF. The CDR3 DNA is TGTGCCAGCAGTTTATCCGGACAGGGGGACTACGAGCAGTACTTC.

This clonotype was seen a handful of times. The chain uses TRBV5-1 and TRBJ1-1, with D maybe TRBD1 (6 bases). Per the germline V gene, CDR1 is SGHRS and CDR2 is YFSETQ. The CDR3 sequence is 14 residues long. V gave up 2 bases and J gave up 5 bases, with 13 bases separating them. This CDR3 reads CASSFGGAGTEAFF. Written as DNA, the CDR3 is TGCGCCAGCAGCTTCGGGGGCGCAGGGACTGAAGCTTTCTTT.